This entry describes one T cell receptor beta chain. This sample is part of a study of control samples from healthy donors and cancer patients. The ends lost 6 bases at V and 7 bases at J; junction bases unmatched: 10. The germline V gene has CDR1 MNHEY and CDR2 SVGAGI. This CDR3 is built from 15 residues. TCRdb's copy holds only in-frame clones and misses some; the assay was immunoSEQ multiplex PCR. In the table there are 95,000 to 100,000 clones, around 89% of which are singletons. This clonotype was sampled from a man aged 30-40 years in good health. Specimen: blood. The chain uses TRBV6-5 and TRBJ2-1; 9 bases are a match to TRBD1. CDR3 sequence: CASSRTGGGVNEQFF. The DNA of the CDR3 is TGTGCCAGCAGCCGAACAGGGGGCGGGGTGAATGAGCAGTTCTTC.